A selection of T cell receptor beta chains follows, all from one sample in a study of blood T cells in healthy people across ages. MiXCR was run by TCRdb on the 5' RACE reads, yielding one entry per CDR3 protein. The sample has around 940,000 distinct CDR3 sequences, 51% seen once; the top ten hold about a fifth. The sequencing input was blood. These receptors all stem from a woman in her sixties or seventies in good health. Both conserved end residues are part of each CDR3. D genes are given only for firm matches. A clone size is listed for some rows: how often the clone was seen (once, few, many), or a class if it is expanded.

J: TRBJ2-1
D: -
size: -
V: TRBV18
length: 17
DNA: TGTGCCAGCTCACCAGTCAGTTTAGCTTACTCCTACAATGAGCAGTTCTTC
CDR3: CASSPVSLAYSYNEQFF

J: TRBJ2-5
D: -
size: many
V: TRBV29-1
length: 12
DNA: TGCAGCGTTTCGGGAGTCCAAGAGACCCAGTACTTC
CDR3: CSVSGVQETQYF

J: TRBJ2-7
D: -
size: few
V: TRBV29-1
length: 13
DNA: TGCAGCGTTACCCTTTCGACGGCCTACGAGCAGTACTTC
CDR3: CSVTLSTAYEQYF

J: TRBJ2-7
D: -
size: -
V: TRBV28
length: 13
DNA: TGTGCCAGCAGTTTCATGCGGACCTACGAGCAGTACTTC
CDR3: CASSFMRTYEQYF

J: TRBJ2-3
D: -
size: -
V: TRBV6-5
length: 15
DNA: TGTGCCAGCACCCGGTCTATGGAGGGTACAGATACGCAGTATTTT
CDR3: CASTRSMEGTDTQYF

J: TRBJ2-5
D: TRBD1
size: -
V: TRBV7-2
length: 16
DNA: TGTGCCAGCCTCGGGAAGGGGGCGAGTTACCAAGAGACCCAGTACTTC
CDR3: CASLGKGASYQETQYF

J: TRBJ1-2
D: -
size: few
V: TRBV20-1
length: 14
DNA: TGCAGTGCTAGAGGTCCCCAGGGGAACTATGGCTACACCTTC
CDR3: CSARGPQGNYGYTF

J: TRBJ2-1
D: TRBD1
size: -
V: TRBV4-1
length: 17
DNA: TGCGCCAGCAGCCAAGTTCTCCGGGACAGGGGGTACAATGAGCAGTTCTTC
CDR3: CASSQVLRDRGYNEQFF

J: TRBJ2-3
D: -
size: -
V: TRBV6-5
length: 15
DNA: TGTGCCTGCGCATTTCAAGGAGGTCGCACAGATACGCAGTATTTT
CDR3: CACAFQGGRTDTQYF

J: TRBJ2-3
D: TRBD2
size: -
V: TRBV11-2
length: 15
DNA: TGTGCCAGCAGCTCCGGGACTAGCGTTACAGATACGCAGTATTTT
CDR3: CASSSGTSVTDTQYF

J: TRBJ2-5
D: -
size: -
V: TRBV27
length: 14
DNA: TGTGCCAGCAGTTACCGGGAGCCCAAAGAGACCCAGTACTTC
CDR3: CASSYREPKETQYF

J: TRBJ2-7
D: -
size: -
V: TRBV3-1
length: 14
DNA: TGTGCCAGCAGCCATAGCCGGAGCCCCGGCGAGCAGTACTTC
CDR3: CASSHSRSPGEQYF

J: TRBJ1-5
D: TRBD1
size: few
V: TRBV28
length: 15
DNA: TGTGCCAGCAGTCCCCCGGGACAGGGGAATCAGCCCCAGCATTTT
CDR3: CASSPPGQGNQPQHF

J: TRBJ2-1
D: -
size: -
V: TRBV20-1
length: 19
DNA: TGCAGTGCTAGAGAAAAACCCAACCTTGGGGTCCGAGGATACAATGAGCAGTTCTTC
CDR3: CSAREKPNLGVRGYNEQFF

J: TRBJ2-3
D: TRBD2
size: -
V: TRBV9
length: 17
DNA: TGTGCCAGCAGTCCCCCGCGAGCTAGCGGGAGGGCGGATACGCAGTATTTT
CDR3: CASSPPRASGRADTQYF

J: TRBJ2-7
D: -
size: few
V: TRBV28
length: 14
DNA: TGTGCCAGCAGTTTAACCGACCCTTTCTACGAGCAGTACTTC
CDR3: CASSLTDPFYEQYF

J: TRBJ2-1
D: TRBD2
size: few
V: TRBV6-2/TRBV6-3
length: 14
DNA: TGTGCCAGCAGTCTTAGCGGGAGGGCTGGTGAGCAGTTCTTC
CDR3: CASSLSGRAGEQFF

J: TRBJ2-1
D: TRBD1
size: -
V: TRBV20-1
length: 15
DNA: TGCAGTGCTAGCCTAGGGGGCGCCGGGACAGATGAGCAGTTCTTC
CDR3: CSASLGGAGTDEQFF

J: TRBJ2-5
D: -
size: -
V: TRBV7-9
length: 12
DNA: TGTGCCAGCAGCTTAGCCCTAGTTGAGCAGTACTTC
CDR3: CASSLALVEQYF

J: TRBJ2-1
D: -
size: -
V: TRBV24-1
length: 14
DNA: TGTGCCACCAGTGATCCGACTACGTACAATGAGCAGTTCTTC
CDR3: CATSDPTTYNEQFF

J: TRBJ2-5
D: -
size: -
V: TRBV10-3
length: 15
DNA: TGTGCCATCAGTGATAAAGGGGATGGTCAAGAGACCCAGTACTTC
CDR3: CAISDKGDGQETQYF

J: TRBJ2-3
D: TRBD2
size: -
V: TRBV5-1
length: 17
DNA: TGCGCCAGCAGCTTGAGACTAGCGAGAGACCTCACAGATACGCAGTATTTT
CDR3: CASSLRLARDLTDTQYF

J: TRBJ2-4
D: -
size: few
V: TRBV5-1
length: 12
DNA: TGCGCCAGCAGCTTGGGAGAAGGGGTCTTGTACTTC
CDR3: CASSLGEGVLYF

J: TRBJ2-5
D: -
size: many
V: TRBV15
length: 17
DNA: TGTGCCACCAGCAGAGATCTGTACACATCCGTCCAAGAGACCCAGTACTTC
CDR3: CATSRDLYTSVQETQYF

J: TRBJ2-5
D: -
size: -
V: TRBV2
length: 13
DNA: TGTGCCAGCAGTGGATATACGTTAGAGACCCAGTACTTC
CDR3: CASSGYTLETQYF

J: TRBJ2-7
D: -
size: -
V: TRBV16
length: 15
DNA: TGTGCCAGCAGCCAATCTGGAGTGGGGTACTACGAGCAGTACTTC
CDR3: CASSQSGVGYYEQYF

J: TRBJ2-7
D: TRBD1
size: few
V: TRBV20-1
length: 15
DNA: TGCAGTGCTAGAGATGTCGGACAGGCGCCCTACGAGCAGTACTTC
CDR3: CSARDVGQAPYEQYF

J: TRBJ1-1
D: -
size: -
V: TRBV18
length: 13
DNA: TGTGCCAGCTCACCCAGCGCCAGCACTGAAGCTTTCTTT
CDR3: CASSPSASTEAFF

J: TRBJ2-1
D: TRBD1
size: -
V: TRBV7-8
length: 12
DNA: TGTGCCAGCAGCTCACAGGGGGATGAGCAGTTCTTC
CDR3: CASSSQGDEQFF

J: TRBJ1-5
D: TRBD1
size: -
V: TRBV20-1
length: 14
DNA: TGCAGTGCTAGAGGGGGACAGATAAATCAGCCCCAGCATTTT
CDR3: CSARGGQINQPQHF

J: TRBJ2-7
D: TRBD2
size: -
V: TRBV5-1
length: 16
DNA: TGCGCCAGCAGCTTGGAGGGACTAGCCGAGTGGAATGAGCAGTACTTC
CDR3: CASSLEGLAEWNEQYF

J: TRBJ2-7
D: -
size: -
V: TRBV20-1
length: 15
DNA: TGCAGTGCTAACCGCTTGCAAGGGGGAAACTACGAGCAGTACTTC
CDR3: CSANRLQGGNYEQYF

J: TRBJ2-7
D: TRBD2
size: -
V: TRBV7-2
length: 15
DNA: TGTGCCAGCAGCAATGGACTAGATGGGTCCTACGAGCAGTACTTC
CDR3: CASSNGLDGSYEQYF

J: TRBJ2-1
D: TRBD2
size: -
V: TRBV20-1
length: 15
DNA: TGCAGTGCTAGAGTGCCGGGACTAGCGTCAGATGAGCAGTTCTTC
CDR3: CSARVPGLASDEQFF

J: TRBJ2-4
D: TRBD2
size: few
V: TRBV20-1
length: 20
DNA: TGCAGTGCTAGATTCCCCGGACTAGCGGGACCCAGGGGGGCCAAAAACATTCAGTACTTC
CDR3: CSARFPGLAGPRGAKNIQYF

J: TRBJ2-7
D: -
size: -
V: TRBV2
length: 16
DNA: TGTGCCAGCAGTGAAGCCGGTGGGACCGAAGCCTACGAGCAGTACTTC
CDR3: CASSEAGGTEAYEQYF

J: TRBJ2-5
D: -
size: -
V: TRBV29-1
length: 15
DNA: TGCAGCGTTGAGGGGACTGAGGAAAACCAAGAGACCCAGTACTTC
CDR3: CSVEGTEENQETQYF

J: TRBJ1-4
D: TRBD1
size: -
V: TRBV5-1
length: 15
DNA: TGCGCCAGCAGCTCTACCGGGACAGGGTATGAAAAACTGTTTTTT
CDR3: CASSSTGTGYEKLFF

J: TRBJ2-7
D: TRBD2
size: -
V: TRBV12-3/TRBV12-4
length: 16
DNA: TGTGCCAGCAGTTCCCCAAGCGGGAGGCTCTCCTACGAGCAGTACTTC
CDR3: CASSSPSGRLSYEQYF

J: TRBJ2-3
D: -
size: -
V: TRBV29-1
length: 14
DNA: TGCAGCGTCGAACGACTAAAAGGCACAGATACGCAGTATTTT
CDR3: CSVERLKGTDTQYF

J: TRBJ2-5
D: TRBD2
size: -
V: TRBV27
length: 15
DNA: TGTGCCAGCAGTTCCGGCGGGAGGGCCGAGAAGACCCAGTACTTC
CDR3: CASSSGGRAEKTQYF

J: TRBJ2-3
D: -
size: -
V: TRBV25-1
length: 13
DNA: TGTGCCAGCAGTAAATTCGGCACAGATACGCAGTATTTT
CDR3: CASSKFGTDTQYF

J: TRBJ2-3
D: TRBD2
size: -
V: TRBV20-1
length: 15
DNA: TGCAGTGCTAGCCGACTAGCGGGAGGGTACGATACGCAGTATTTT
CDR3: CSASRLAGGYDTQYF

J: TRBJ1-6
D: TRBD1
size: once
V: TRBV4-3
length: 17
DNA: TGCGCCAGCAGCCCTTTTGCCGGGACAGATTATAATTCACCCCTCCACTTT
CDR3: CASSPFAGTDYNSPLHF